This is a list of T cell receptor beta chains from one sample in a study of CD8 T cells in ankylosing spondylitis. TCRdb reprocessed the 5' RACE reads with MiXCR, giving one entry per CDR3 protein. The data contain about 340,000 distinct CDR3 sequences, approximately 8% of them singletons. The material sequenced was blood, either unsorted or a sorted T cell fraction (not recorded which). The receptors were gathered from a male donor with ankylosing spondylitis. Both conserved end residues are part of each CDR3. Clone sizes are given selectively: once, few, many, or a class where the clone is expanded.

clone_size v_call cdr3_aa
- TRBV4-3 CASSQVQLDTQYF
- TRBV7-2 CASSQRLAGVYEQYF
- TRBV20-1 CSAPPSKVTDTQYF
- TRBV2 CAAGSGTSGRYEQFF
- TRBV7-9 CASSPRPGRNGYTF
few TRBV29-1 CTRHAGPGGYEQYF
few TRBV5-1 CASSLPGQNNYGYTF
- TRBV10-3 CAISERAGTNTDTQYF
- TRBV10-3 CAIRLYNEQFF
many TRBV24-1 CATSDPSGGTDTQYF